Each of the 24 T cell receptor beta chains below was sequenced from the same sample in a study of identical twins. Each CDR3 protein gets one entry after TCRdb re-called the 5' RACE reads with MiXCR. This table has some 330,000 distinct CDR3 sequences, approximately 9.1% appearing once. The sequenced sample consisted of naive T cells sorted from blood. Receptor source: a woman aged 45 to 65 in good health.

This clonotype occurred a few times. One junction end does not reproduce the germline sequence, and a read error may be involved. The genes are TRBV7-7 and TRBJ1-4; 8 bases are shared with TRBD1. Germline V lookup: CDR1 SSHAT, CDR2 FNYEAQ (reference sequence). This CDR3 is built from 15 residues. For the CDR3, the DNA is TGTGCTAGCAGCCCAGGGACAGGCGGTAATGAAAAACTGTTTTTT. This codes for CASSPGTGGNEKLFF.

This chain connects TRBV9 to TRBJ2-1, with D possibly TRBD1 on 6 matching bases. Trimming removed 0 bases from V and 6 bases from J, with 25 bases in between. This CDR3 has 19 amino acids. The germline CDR1 and CDR2 sequences are SGDLS and YYNGEE. The CDR3 bases are TGTGCCAGCAGCGTAGTTGCAGGGGAAAAGGGACCCACGGGCAATGAGCAGTTCTTC. This sequence encodes CASSVVAGEKGPTGNEQFF. The full variable domain, completed using reference TRBV9 and TRBJ2-1, is DSGVTQTPKHLITATGQRVTLRCSPRSGDLSVYWYQQSLDQGLQFLIQYYNGEERAKGNILERFSAQQFPDLHSELNLSSLELGDSALYFCASSVVAGEKGPTGNEQFFGPGTRLTVL.

This clonotype has at least ten counts. The chain carries TRBV12-3 or TRBV12-4 and TRBJ1-2; D unresolved. Trimming stripped 1 base from V and 4 bases from J, with 10 bases between. The CDR3 is 14 residues long. CDR3 nucleotide sequence: TGTGCCAGCAGTTTAGGGAGTTATCTCTATGGCTACACCTTC. Amino acid sequence: CASSLGSYLYGYTF.

The rearrangement joins TRBV20-1 to TRBJ2-5; 11 nucleotides line up with TRBD2. The germline CDR1 and CDR2 sequences are DFQATT and SNEGSKA (reference sequence). This CDR3 comprises 15 residues. The V segment lost 6 bases and the J segment 4 bases; nucleotides outside the gene matches: 10. CDR3 residues: CSADSGRAGTETQYF. The CDR3 DNA reads as TGCAGTGCAGATAGCGGGAGGGCCGGGACAGAGACCCAGTACTTC.

This clonotype has ten or more counts. This chain joins TRBV5-1 and TRBJ2-1; TRBD2 matches at 12 bases. CDR1 and CDR2 (germline): SGHRS, YFSETQ. The CDR3 totals 18 residues. V shed 1 base, J shed 6 bases, and the junction held 11 bases outside the gene matches. This chain's CDR3 is CASSLMTSGRRGGNEQFF. In nucleotides, the CDR3 is TGCGCCAGCAGCTTGATGACTAGCGGGAGAAGGGGAGGCAATGAGCAGTTCTTC.

This clonotype was recorded a few times. The chain couples TRBV11-2 to TRBJ2-2, with no clear D. CDR1 and CDR2 (germline): SGHAT, FQNNGV. V lost 2 bases to trimming and J lost 7 bases, with 11 bases between them. This CDR3 region has 14 residues. The DNA for the CDR3 is TGTGCCAGCAGCTTAATAACGGTCGACGGGGAGCTGTTTTTT. This encodes CASSLITVDGELFF.

At least ten counts were recorded for this clonotype. The rearrangement uses TRBV6-5 and TRBJ2-1, with a weak D call TRBD1 (6 bases). The CDR3 has 15 residues. The V end lost 6 bases, the J end lost 0 bases, and 12 bases lay between the germline ends. Germline V gene lookup returns CDR1 MNHEY and CDR2 SVGAGI. The CDR3 region has the DNA TGTGCCAGCAGGGGAACAGGGAGCTCCTACAATGAGCAGTTCTTC. Protein sequence: CASRGTGSSYNEQFF.

This sequence joins TRBV4-1 and TRBJ1-5; D remains unclear. CDR1 and CDR2 (germline): MGHRA, YSYEKL. V dropped 1 base and J dropped 7 bases, with 11 bases sitting between them. The CDR3 has 14 amino acids. The CDR3 DNA follows: TGCGCCAGCAGCCAAGTCTGGGGAGGGCAGCCCCAGCATTTT. As protein: CASSQVWGGQPQHF.

This clonotype has just one count. The J gene is TRBJ2-2, the V gene TRBV7-6; 11 bases map to TRBD2. J lost 4 bases, V lost 5 bases, and 12 bases had no gene match. Germline-derived CDR1 and CDR2 are SGHVS and FNYEAQ. There are 18 residues in the CDR3. The CDR3: CASSPFVSGRAFTGELFF. CDR3 DNA sequence: TGTGCCAGCAGCCCGTTTGTTAGCGGGAGGGCCTTCACCGGGGAGCTGTTTTTT. Variable domain in full (rest from reference TRBV7-6 and TRBJ2-2): GAGVSQSPRYKVTKRGQDVALRCDPISGHVSLYWYRQALGQGPEFLTYFNYEAQQDKSGLPNDRFSAERPEGSISTLTIQRTEQRDSAMYRCASSPFVSGRAFTGELFFGEGSRLTVL.

In this sample, this clonotype turned up a few times. The gene calls are TRBV13 and TRBJ2-3; 7 bases are a match to TRBD2. Trimming cost V 5 bases and J 2 bases; bases outside gene matches: 10. Germline CDR1 and CDR2: PRHDT and FYEKMQ (reference sequence). CDR3 length: 16 amino acids. In nucleotides, the CDR3 is TGTGCCAGCAGCCCGGAGGGGAGGGTTTCCACAGATACGCAGTATTTT. Protein product: CASSPEGRVSTDTQYF.

In DNA form, the CDR3 reads TGTGCCAGCAGTGAAGCGGGGGCCTGGCCCGCGGATACGCAGTATTTT. Its translation is CASSEAGAWPADTQYF. This chain links TRBV2 with TRBJ2-3, with a weak D call TRBD1 (6 bases). The germline V gene has CDR1 SNHLY and CDR2 FYNNEI. Between the trimmed V and J ends, which lost 0 bases and 6 bases, there was a span of 16 bases. The CDR3 contains 16 residues.

The V call is TRBV24-1, the J call TRBJ1-1; D is uncertain. V was cut by 3 bases and J by 8 bases, with 9 bases left in between. Looked up from germline, CDR1 is KGHDR and CDR2 is SFDVKD. The CDR3 is 12 amino acids. CDR3 DNA: TGTGCCACCAGTGATCCTCTCCACGAAGCTTTCTTT. Protein: CATSDPLHEAFF.

The chain recombines TRBV7-9 with TRBJ2-5; 7 bases map to TRBD1. The CDR3 consists of 15 residues. Germline V CDR1 and CDR2: SEHNR, FQNEAQ (reference sequence). Trimming took 5 bases from V and 2 from J; bases not matched to a gene: 8. The CDR3 protein is CASSEGQLNQETQYF. The CDR3 DNA is TGTGCCAGCAGCGAGGGACAGCTAAATCAAGAGACCCAGTACTTC.

This chain connects TRBV20-1 to TRBJ1-2; maybe TRBD1 (5 bases). The CDR3 covers 13 residues. V was trimmed by 0 bases and J by 4 bases, leaving 9 bases between them. Germline loops: CDR1 DFQATT, CDR2 SNEGSKA (reference sequence). This CDR3 reads CSARDREAYGYTF. CDR3 sequence (DNA): TGCAGTGCTAGAGACAGGGAGGCCTATGGCTACACCTTC.

This clonotype was found a few times. This chain connects TRBV12-3 or TRBV12-4 to TRBJ2-1; the D is unclear. The length of the CDR3 is 13 residues. The V end was cut by 6 bases, the J end by 8 bases, with 14 bases between. This CDR3 is CASSLETPHEQFF. The CDR3 nucleotides are TGTGCCAGCAGCCTGGAGACCCCTCATGAGCAGTTCTTC.

The table lists this clonotype with many counts. This chain links TRBV19 with TRBJ2-5; 9 bases agree with TRBD1. Germline CDR1 LNHDA, CDR2 SQIVND (reference sequence). With 4 bases clipped from V and 5 bases from J, the junction kept 8 bases outside the gene matches. This CDR3 spans 15 amino acids. CDR3 DNA sequence: TGTGCCAGTAGTACCGGGACAGGGACCTCGGAGACCCAGTACTTC. Translating it yields CASSTGTGTSETQYF.

The rearrangement uses TRBV20-1 and TRBJ2-3; no definite D call. The CDR3 sequence is 12 residues long. V lost 7 bases, J lost 0 bases, and 8 bases lay in between. Germline V gene lookup returns CDR1 DFQATT and CDR2 SNEGSKA (reference sequence). The CDR3 DNA reads as TGCAGTGTGAAGAGGAGCACAGATACGCAGTATTTT. It encodes CSVKRSTDTQYF.

The CDR3 DNA reads TGTGCCAGCAGCTTAGTGGCTAGCGCCCGAGGCACAGATACGCAGTATTTT. This codes for CASSLVASARGTDTQYF. The chain carries TRBV7-2 and TRBJ2-3, with a weak D call TRBD2 (6 bases). CDR3 length: 17 residues. Germline CDR1 is SGHTA and CDR2 is FQGNSA. V gave up 1 base and J gave up 1 base, with 15 bases separating them.

V gene TRBV12-3 or TRBV12-4 combines with J gene TRBJ1-4; D is unresolved. The CDR3 contains 13 residues. V was trimmed by 6 bases and J by 8 bases, leaving 13 bases between them. For the CDR3, the DNA is TGTGCCAGCAGCTTGCCCCTTGACGAAAAACTGTTTTTT. It translates to CASSLPLDEKLFF.

This clonotype was seen only a few times. The rearrangement uses TRBV5-4 and TRBJ2-1; 11 bases are shared with TRBD2. This CDR3 contains 17 residues. In germline, CDR1 is SGHNT, CDR2 YYREEE (reference sequence). V trimming: 0 bases; J trimming: 6 bases; junction bases outside the gene matches: 8. In DNA form, the CDR3 reads TGTGCCAGCAGCTTGGAGTTAGCGGGAGGGCCCTCCAATGAGCAGTTCTTC. Its translation is CASSLELAGGPSNEQFF. Combining the CDR3 with reference TRBV5-4 and TRBJ2-1 gives the whole variable domain ETGVTQSPTHLIKTRGQQVTLRCSSQSGHNTVSWYQQALGQGPQFIFQYYREEENGRGNFPPRFSGLQFPNYSSELNVNALELDDSALYLCASSLELAGGPSNEQFFGPGTRLTVL.

In its sample, this clonotype was seen a few times. The rearrangement links TRBV11-2 to TRBJ2-1, with TRBD2 identical over 10 bases. There are 17 residues in the CDR3. Germline CDR1 is SGHAT and CDR2 is FQNNGV. The junction had 7 bases not matched to a gene; V was cut back by 5 bases and J by 0 bases. The DNA of the CDR3 is TGTGCCAGCAGCCTCGGACTAGCGGCTGGCTCCTACAATGAGCAGTTCTTC. It yields the protein CASSLGLAAGSYNEQFF.

This chain uses TRBV5-1 with TRBJ2-2; TRBD1 aligns across 12 bases. J lost 8 bases, V lost 4 bases, and 9 bases had no gene match. The CDR3 is 16 residues long. CDR1 and CDR2 (germline): SGHRS, YFSETQ. As DNA, the CDR3 is TGCGCCAGCAGCCTCACCGGGACAGGGGGCCCTGGGGAGCTGTTTTTT. Its translation is CASSLTGTGGPGELFF.

This CDR3 reads CSARDLGEDTQYF. The CDR3 nucleotides read TGCAGTGCTAGAGATTTGGGGGAAGATACGCAGTATTTT. The V and J genes are TRBV20-1 and TRBJ2-3, with D perhaps matching TRBD1 or TRBD2 (5 bases each). The CDR3 runs 13 residues. Germline-derived CDR1 and CDR2 are DFQATT and SNEGSKA (reference sequence). V lost 0 bases, J lost 5 bases, and 9 bases lay in between.

In its sample, this clonotype was seen many times. This chain uses TRBV20-1 with TRBJ1-1, with a weak D call TRBD1 (6 bases). Trimming pared 6 bases from V and 8 bases from J, leaving 16 bases between. This CDR3 has 12 amino acids. The germline V gene encodes CDR1 DFQATT and CDR2 SNEGSKA (reference sequence). CDR3 bases: TGCAGTGCCCCGCGTACAGGGAGCGAAGCTTTCTTT. Translated, it gives CSAPRTGSEAFF.